The 8 T cell receptor beta chains given below trace back to one sample, sequenced in a study of cytomegalovirus exposure and HLA in healthy donors. Primers included in the PCR were 60 Vbeta and 13 Jbeta primers. Using immunoSEQ multiplex PCR, the repertoire was profiled, and TCRdb retains in-frame clones only, with some absent. The sample consists of 85,000 to 130,000 clones, roughly 72% of them appearing once. The sequenced sample consisted of PBMCs. These TCRs come from a woman aged 18-29 years in good health and CMV-seropositive.

The DNA of the CDR3 is TGTGCCAGCTCACCGCAACCGGGACACACCACCGGGGAGCTGTTTTTT. Translation gives CASSPQPGHTTGELFF. The V gene is TRBV18, the J gene TRBJ2-2, with a tentative D call TRBD1 (6 bases). The CDR3 contains 16 residues. The V end was cut by 3 bases, the J end by 4 bases, with 15 bases between. Per germline, CDR1 KGHSH and CDR2 LQKENI.

V is TRBV9 and J is TRBJ2-1, with 12 positions matching TRBD2. The CDR3 is 15 residues long. Trimming took 3 bases from V and 5 from J; bases not matched to a gene: 3. Germline values: CDR1 SGDLS, CDR2 YYNGEE. CDR3 protein: CASSATSGSHNEQFF. The DNA of the CDR3 is TGTGCCAGCAGCGCGACTAGCGGGAGCCACAATGAGCAGTTCTTC. The full variable domain, its missing parts supplied by reference TRBV9 and TRBJ2-1, is DSGVTQTPKHLITATGQRVTLRCSPRSGDLSVYWYQQSLDQGLQFLIQYYNGEERAKGNILERFSAQQFPDLHSELNLSSLELGDSALYFCASSATSGSHNEQFFGPGTRLTVL.

The rearrangement links TRBV15 to TRBJ2-1; unclear D gene. Trimming stripped 5 bases from V and 8 bases from J, with 10 bases between. Germline V lookup: CDR1 LNHNV, CDR2 YYDKDF (reference sequence). The CDR3 contains 12 residues. CDR3 loop: CATSGLSYEQFF. The CDR3 nucleotides are TGTGCCACCAGCGGCCTTTCGTATGAGCAGTTCTTC.

The chain combines TRBV28 with TRBJ2-7; D call uncertain. Germline CDR1 MDHEN, CDR2 SYDVKM. The CDR3 sequence is 13 residues long. The V and J ends lost 3 bases and 3 bases respectively, with 9 bases between them. CDR3 sequence reads: CASSFGTRYEQYF. As DNA, the CDR3 is TGTGCCAGCAGTTTCGGTACCCGCTACGAGCAGTACTTC.

V usage is TRBV27 and J usage is TRBJ2-5; TRBD2 matches at 10 bases. The junction had 9 bases not matched to a gene; V was cut back by 5 bases and J by 3 bases. This CDR3 is 16 amino acids long. CDR1 is MNHEY, CDR2 SMNVEV, per germline (reference sequence). The CDR3 nucleotides are TGTGCCAGCAGTCCTGGACTAGCGGCTTTTGAAGAGACCCAGTACTTC. It specifies CASSPGLAAFEETQYF.

This chain links TRBV27 with TRBJ2-6; the D gene is possibly TRBD2 (6 bases). Germline CDR1 is MNHEY and CDR2 is SMNVEV (reference sequence). The CDR3 length is 19 residues. V lost 1 base, J lost 1 base, and 17 bases lay in between. In nucleotides, the CDR3 is TGTGCCAGCAGTTTATATTGGACGGGACTGCGGTCTGGGGCCAACGTCCTGACTTTC. Encoded protein: CASSLYWTGLRSGANVLTF.

This clone was seen a few times. The chain is built from TRBV4-2 and TRBJ2-4; 12 nucleotides match TRBD2. The germline gives CDR1 LGHNA, CDR2 YNFKEQ. The CDR3 runs to 15 residues. V lost 3 bases to trimming and J lost 16 bases; unmatched junction nucleotides: 13. The CDR3 sequence: CASSQTTSGSPSLYF. The CDR3 DNA sequence: TGTGCCAGCAGCCAGACGACTAGCGGGAGCCCCAGCCTATACTTC.

The chain recombines TRBV28 with TRBJ1-5; D remains unclear. The CDR3 has 13 residues. Germline lookup yields CDR1 MDHEN and CDR2 SYDVKM. V shed 5 bases and J shed 7 bases, with 12 bases lying between them. CDR3 coding DNA: TGTGCCAGCAGTCCTCGGGTCGGGCAGCCCCAGCATTTT. Translating gives CASSPRVGQPQHF.